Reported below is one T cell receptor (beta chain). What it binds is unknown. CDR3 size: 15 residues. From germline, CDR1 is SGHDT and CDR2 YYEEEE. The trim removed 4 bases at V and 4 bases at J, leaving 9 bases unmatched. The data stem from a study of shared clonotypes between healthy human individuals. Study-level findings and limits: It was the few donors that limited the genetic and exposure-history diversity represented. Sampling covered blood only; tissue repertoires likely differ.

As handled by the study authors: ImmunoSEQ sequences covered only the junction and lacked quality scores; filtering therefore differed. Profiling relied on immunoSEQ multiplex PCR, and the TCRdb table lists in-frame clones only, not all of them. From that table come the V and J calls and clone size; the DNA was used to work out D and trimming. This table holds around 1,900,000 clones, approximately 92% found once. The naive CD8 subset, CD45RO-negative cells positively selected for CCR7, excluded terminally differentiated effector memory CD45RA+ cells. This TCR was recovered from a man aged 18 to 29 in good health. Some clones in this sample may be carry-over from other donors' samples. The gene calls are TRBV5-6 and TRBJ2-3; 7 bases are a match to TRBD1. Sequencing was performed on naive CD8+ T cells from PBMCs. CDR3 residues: CASSLRDRVPDTQYF. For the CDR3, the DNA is TGTGCCAGCAGCCTCCGCGACAGGGTCCCAGATACGCAGTATTTT.